The clone carrying this T cell receptor (beta chain) was counted many times. Its antigen is as yet unknown. The CDR3 totals 13 residues. V dropped 0 bases and J dropped 4 bases, with 7 bases sitting between them. Germline CDR1 SGHVS, CDR2 FNYEAQ. The data were taken from a study of response to subunit inactivated influenza vaccine. TCRdb fed the RT-PCR reads into MiXCR, producing one record per CDR3 protein. The repertoire includes 750,000 to 850,000 distinct CDR3 sequences, 18% of them detected once, and roughly 10% sits in the top ten. Study observations and caveats: Each seasonal influenza vaccination, the authors suggested, recruits few new T cells.

The receptor was derived from a man aged 50-60 years who received an inactivated influenza vaccine. The chain joins TRBV7-6 to TRBJ2-7; D unclear. The specimen comprised PBMCs from blood, sampled less than 6 days after vaccination. The CDR3 DNA sequence: TGTGCCAGCAGCTTAGCAGAGACATACGAGCAGTACTTC. This codes for CASSLAETYEQYF.